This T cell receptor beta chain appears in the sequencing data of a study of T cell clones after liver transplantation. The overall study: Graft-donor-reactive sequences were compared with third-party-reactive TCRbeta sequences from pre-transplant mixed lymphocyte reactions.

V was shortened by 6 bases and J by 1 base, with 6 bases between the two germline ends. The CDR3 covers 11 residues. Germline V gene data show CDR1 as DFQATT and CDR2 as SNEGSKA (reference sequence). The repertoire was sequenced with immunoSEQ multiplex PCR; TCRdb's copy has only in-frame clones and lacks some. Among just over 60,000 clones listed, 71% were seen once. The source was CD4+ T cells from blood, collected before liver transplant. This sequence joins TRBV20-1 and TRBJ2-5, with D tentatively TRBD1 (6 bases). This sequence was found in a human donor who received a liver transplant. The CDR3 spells CSADSQETQYF. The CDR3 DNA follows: TGCAGTGCGGACAGCCAAGAGACCCAGTACTTC.